The T cell receptor beta chain under discussion was sequenced for a study of blood T cell repertoires in COVID-19. On the study more broadly: Both acute and convalescent COVID-19 samples were obtained from the United States, Italy and Spain. The cDNA or gDNA used as material had been derived from T cells, B-cell-depleted T cells, or PBMCs.

The junction had 3 bases not matched to a gene; V was cut back by 6 bases and J by 0 bases. CDR1 and CDR2 (germline): KGHSH, LQKENI. The length of the CDR3 is 15 residues. Produced via immunoSEQ multiplex PCR; TCRdb's table is partial and in-frame only. The table records fewer than 200,000 clones, 75% to 85% of them present only once. This clonotype was obtained from a woman older than 75 with COVID-19, enrolled during active disease. This chain joins TRBV18 and TRBJ2-2, with 8 nucleotides matching TRBD1. Sequenced sample: peripheral blood. CDR3 in DNA: TGTGCCAGCTCTGAGACAGGGGCGAACACCGGGGAGCTGTTTTTT. Protein: CASSETGANTGELFF.